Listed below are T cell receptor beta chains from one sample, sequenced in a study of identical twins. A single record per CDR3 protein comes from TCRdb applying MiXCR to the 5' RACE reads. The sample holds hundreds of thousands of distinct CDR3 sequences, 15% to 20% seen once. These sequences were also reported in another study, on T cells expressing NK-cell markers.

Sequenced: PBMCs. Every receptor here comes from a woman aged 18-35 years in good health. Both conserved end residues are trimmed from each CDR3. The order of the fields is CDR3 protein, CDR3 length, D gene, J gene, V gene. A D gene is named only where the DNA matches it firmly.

CDR3 protein: ASSPLAGGKHEQF
CDR3 length: 13
D gene: TRBD2
J gene: TRBJ2-1
V gene: TRBV4-3

CDR3 protein: SASGLAGSSSYNEQF
CDR3 length: 15
D gene: TRBD2
J gene: TRBJ2-1
V gene: TRBV20-1

CDR3 protein: ASSDPTMAGVHEQF
CDR3 length: 14
D gene: TRBD2
J gene: TRBJ2-1
V gene: TRBV10-1

CDR3 protein: ASSIPLDTQY
CDR3 length: 10
D gene: -
J gene: TRBJ2-3
V gene: TRBV19

CDR3 protein: ASSYLLPNMNTEAF
CDR3 length: 14
D gene: -
J gene: TRBJ1-1
V gene: TRBV6-2/TRBV6-3

CDR3 protein: ASSSFSGLAGDQEF
CDR3 length: 14
D gene: TRBD2
J gene: TRBJ2-1
V gene: TRBV7-9

CDR3 protein: AISEINRGASEQY
CDR3 length: 13
D gene: TRBD1
J gene: TRBJ2-7
V gene: TRBV10-3

CDR3 protein: AIRKQGSPGNTIY
CDR3 length: 13
D gene: -
J gene: TRBJ1-3
V gene: TRBV10-3

CDR3 protein: ASSYSGRKDNEKLF
CDR3 length: 14
D gene: -
J gene: TRBJ1-4
V gene: TRBV6-5

CDR3 protein: SAGRLGLSYEQY
CDR3 length: 12
D gene: -
J gene: TRBJ2-7
V gene: TRBV20-1

CDR3 protein: ASRYRQGLGGELF
CDR3 length: 13
D gene: TRBD1
J gene: TRBJ2-2
V gene: TRBV28

CDR3 protein: AIPADETGVNTEAF
CDR3 length: 14
D gene: TRBD1
J gene: TRBJ1-1
V gene: TRBV10-3

CDR3 protein: ASSLVVYNEQF
CDR3 length: 11
D gene: -
J gene: TRBJ2-1
V gene: TRBV7-2

CDR3 protein: ASSFTTSGSDTQY
CDR3 length: 13
D gene: TRBD2
J gene: TRBJ2-3
V gene: TRBV7-8

CDR3 protein: ASSTDTHYEQY
CDR3 length: 11
D gene: -
J gene: TRBJ2-7
V gene: TRBV7-9

CDR3 protein: ASSLGDSAYSDTQY
CDR3 length: 14
D gene: TRBD1
J gene: TRBJ2-3
V gene: TRBV12-3/TRBV12-4

CDR3 protein: ASSPRPVWSGTGELF
CDR3 length: 15
D gene: -
J gene: TRBJ2-2
V gene: TRBV11-2

CDR3 protein: ASGFLAVPNTGELF
CDR3 length: 14
D gene: -
J gene: TRBJ2-2
V gene: TRBV27

CDR3 protein: ASSPYRGTNEKLF
CDR3 length: 13
D gene: TRBD1
J gene: TRBJ1-4
V gene: TRBV12-3/TRBV12-4

CDR3 protein: SALLAGVGETQY
CDR3 length: 12
D gene: TRBD2
J gene: TRBJ2-5
V gene: TRBV20-1

CDR3 protein: ASSSRDRGNTDTQY
CDR3 length: 14
D gene: TRBD1
J gene: TRBJ2-3
V gene: TRBV12-3/TRBV12-4

CDR3 protein: ASSSGGLNTGELF
CDR3 length: 13
D gene: TRBD2
J gene: TRBJ2-2
V gene: TRBV6-1

CDR3 protein: ASSVDSPYGYT
CDR3 length: 11
D gene: -
J gene: TRBJ1-2
V gene: TRBV7-2

CDR3 protein: ASSLVQRGGITEAF
CDR3 length: 14
D gene: TRBD1
J gene: TRBJ1-1
V gene: TRBV7-8

CDR3 protein: SVEGLNYGYT
CDR3 length: 10
D gene: -
J gene: TRBJ1-2
V gene: TRBV29-1

CDR3 protein: ASGTSVNTDTQY
CDR3 length: 12
D gene: TRBD2
J gene: TRBJ2-3
V gene: TRBV6-2/TRBV6-3

CDR3 protein: SVVKLYSYEQY
CDR3 length: 11
D gene: -
J gene: TRBJ2-7
V gene: TRBV29-1

CDR3 protein: SVLDRGYGNTIY
CDR3 length: 12
D gene: TRBD1
J gene: TRBJ1-3
V gene: TRBV29-1

CDR3 protein: ASSATSGGAGNEQF
CDR3 length: 14
D gene: TRBD2
J gene: TRBJ2-1
V gene: TRBV9

CDR3 protein: ASSSPPTLSSYEQY
CDR3 length: 14
D gene: -
J gene: TRBJ2-7
V gene: TRBV7-2

CDR3 protein: ASSAQGTGELF
CDR3 length: 11
D gene: -
J gene: TRBJ2-2
V gene: TRBV7-3

CDR3 protein: SARVGRQSTDTQY
CDR3 length: 13
D gene: -
J gene: TRBJ2-3
V gene: TRBV20-1

CDR3 protein: ASSHKPTNLSSYNEQF
CDR3 length: 16
D gene: -
J gene: TRBJ2-1
V gene: TRBV5-6

CDR3 protein: ASSQEWDYESGSYEQY
CDR3 length: 16
D gene: TRBD2
J gene: TRBJ2-7
V gene: TRBV4-2

CDR3 protein: SAGGHTEAF
CDR3 length: 9
D gene: -
J gene: TRBJ1-1
V gene: TRBV20-1

CDR3 protein: ASSLGLAGGQGTQY
CDR3 length: 14
D gene: TRBD2
J gene: TRBJ2-5
V gene: TRBV5-1

CDR3 protein: ASTNPDRGNEQF
CDR3 length: 12
D gene: -
J gene: TRBJ2-1
V gene: TRBV12-3/TRBV12-4

CDR3 protein: ASSERTPGYEQY
CDR3 length: 12
D gene: -
J gene: TRBJ2-7
V gene: TRBV10-1

CDR3 protein: ATSDPQGRTQY
CDR3 length: 11
D gene: -
J gene: TRBJ2-3
V gene: TRBV24-1

CDR3 protein: ASSQEPGTEAF
CDR3 length: 11
D gene: -
J gene: TRBJ1-1
V gene: TRBV4-3

CDR3 protein: SARVTGKGHEAF
CDR3 length: 12
D gene: -
J gene: TRBJ1-1
V gene: TRBV20-1

CDR3 protein: ASTRWGEHSYEQY
CDR3 length: 13
D gene: -
J gene: TRBJ2-7
V gene: TRBV6-2/TRBV6-3

CDR3 protein: ASSIEGTGSYEQY
CDR3 length: 13
D gene: TRBD1
J gene: TRBJ2-7
V gene: TRBV12-3/TRBV12-4

CDR3 protein: ASSFDRGQETQY
CDR3 length: 12
D gene: TRBD1
J gene: TRBJ2-5
V gene: TRBV7-9

CDR3 protein: SASPSGVSTDTQY
CDR3 length: 13
D gene: -
J gene: TRBJ2-3
V gene: TRBV20-1

CDR3 protein: ASSEEQGVINEQF
CDR3 length: 13
D gene: -
J gene: TRBJ2-1
V gene: TRBV2

CDR3 protein: ASSESTSARSSTDTQY
CDR3 length: 16
D gene: TRBD2
J gene: TRBJ2-3
V gene: TRBV25-1

CDR3 protein: SARDSKGTSYNEQF
CDR3 length: 14
D gene: -
J gene: TRBJ2-1
V gene: TRBV20-1

CDR3 protein: ASSPIILGGVTYEQY
CDR3 length: 15
D gene: -
J gene: TRBJ2-7
V gene: TRBV27

CDR3 protein: SAITGDKYNEQF
CDR3 length: 12
D gene: TRBD1
J gene: TRBJ2-1
V gene: TRBV20-1

CDR3 protein: ASSSSGDEQF
CDR3 length: 10
D gene: -
J gene: TRBJ2-1
V gene: TRBV5-1